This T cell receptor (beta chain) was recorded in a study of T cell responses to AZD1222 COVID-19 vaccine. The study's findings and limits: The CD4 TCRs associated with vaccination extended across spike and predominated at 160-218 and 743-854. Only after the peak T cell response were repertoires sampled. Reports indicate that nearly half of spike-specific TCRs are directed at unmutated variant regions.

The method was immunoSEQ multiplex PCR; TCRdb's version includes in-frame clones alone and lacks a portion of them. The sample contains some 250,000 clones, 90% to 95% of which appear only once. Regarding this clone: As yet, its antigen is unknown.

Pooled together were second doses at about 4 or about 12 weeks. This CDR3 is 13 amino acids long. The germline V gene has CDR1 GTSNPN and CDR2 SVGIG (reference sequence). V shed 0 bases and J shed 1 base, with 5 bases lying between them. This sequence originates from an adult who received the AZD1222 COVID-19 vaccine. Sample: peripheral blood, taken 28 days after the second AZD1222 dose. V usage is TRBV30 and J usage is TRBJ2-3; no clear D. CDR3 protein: CAWSVVGTDTQYF. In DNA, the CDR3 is TGTGCCTGGAGTGTAGTAGGCACAGATACGCAGTATTTT.